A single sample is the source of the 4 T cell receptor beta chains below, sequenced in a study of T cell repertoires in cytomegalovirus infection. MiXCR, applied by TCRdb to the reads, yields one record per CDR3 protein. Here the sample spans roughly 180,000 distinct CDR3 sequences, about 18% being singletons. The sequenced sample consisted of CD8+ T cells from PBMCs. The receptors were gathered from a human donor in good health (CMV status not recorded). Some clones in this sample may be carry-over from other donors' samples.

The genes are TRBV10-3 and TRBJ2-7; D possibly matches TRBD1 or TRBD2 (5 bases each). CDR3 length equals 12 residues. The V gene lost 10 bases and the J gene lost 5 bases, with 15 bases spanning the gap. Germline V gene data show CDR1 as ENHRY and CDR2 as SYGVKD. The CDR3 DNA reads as TGTGCCACCTCCTCTGGGGGAAACGAGCAGTACTTC. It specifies CATSSGGNEQYF.

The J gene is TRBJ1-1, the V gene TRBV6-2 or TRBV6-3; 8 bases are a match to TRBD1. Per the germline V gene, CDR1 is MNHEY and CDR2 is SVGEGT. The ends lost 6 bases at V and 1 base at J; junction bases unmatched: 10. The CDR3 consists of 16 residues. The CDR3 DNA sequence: TGTGCCAGCAGAGCACCGGGACAGGCACCGAACACTGAAGCTTTCTTT. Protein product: CASRAPGQAPNTEAFF.

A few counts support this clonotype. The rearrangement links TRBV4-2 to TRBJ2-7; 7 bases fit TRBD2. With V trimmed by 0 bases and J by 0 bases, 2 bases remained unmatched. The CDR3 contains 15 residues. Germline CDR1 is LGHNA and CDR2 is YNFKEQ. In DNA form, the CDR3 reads TGTGCCAGCAGCCAAGAGACGGGGGGCTCCTACGAGCAGTACTTC. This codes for CASSQETGGSYEQYF.

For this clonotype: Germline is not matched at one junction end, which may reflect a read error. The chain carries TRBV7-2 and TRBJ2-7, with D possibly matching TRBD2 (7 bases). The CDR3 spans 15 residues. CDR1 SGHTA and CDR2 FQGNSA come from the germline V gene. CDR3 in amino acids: CASKGEGMLTYEQSF. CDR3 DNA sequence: TGTGCCAGCAAGGGGGAGGGGATGCTGACCTACGAGCAGTCCTTC. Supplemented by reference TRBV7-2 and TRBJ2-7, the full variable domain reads GAGVSQSPSNKVTEKGKDVELRCDPISGHTALYWYRQSLGQGLEFLIYFQGNSAPDKSGLPSDRFSAERTGGSVSTLTIQRTQQEDSAVYLCASKGEGMLTYEQSFGPGTRLTVT.